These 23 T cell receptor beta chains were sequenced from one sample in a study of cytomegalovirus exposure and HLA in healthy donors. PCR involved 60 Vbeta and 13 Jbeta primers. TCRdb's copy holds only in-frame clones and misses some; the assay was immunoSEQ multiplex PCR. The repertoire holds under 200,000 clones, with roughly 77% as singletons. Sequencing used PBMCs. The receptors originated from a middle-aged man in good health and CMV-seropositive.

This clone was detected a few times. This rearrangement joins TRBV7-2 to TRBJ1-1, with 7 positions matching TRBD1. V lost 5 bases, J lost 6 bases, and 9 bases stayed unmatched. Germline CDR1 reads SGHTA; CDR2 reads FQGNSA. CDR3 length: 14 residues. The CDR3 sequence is CASSRPGQLAEAFF. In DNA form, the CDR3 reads TGTGCCAGCAGCAGACCGGGACAGCTCGCTGAAGCTTTCTTT. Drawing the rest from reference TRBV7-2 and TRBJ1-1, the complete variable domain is GAGVSQSPSNKVTEKGKDVELRCDPISGHTALYWYRQSLGQGLEFLIYFQGNSAPDKSGLPSDRFSAERTGGSVSTLTIQRTQQEDSAVYLCASSRPGQLAEAFFGQGTRLTVV.

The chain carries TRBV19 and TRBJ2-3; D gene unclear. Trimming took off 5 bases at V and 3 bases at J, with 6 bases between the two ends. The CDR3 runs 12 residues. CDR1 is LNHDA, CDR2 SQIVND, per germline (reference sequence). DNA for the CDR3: TGTGCCAGTAGTTCTAGGACAGATACGCAGTATTTT. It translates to CASSSRTDTQYF.

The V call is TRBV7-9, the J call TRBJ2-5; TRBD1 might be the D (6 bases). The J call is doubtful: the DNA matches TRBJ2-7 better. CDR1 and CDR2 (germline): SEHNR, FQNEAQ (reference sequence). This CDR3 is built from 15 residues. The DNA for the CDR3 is TGTGCCAGCAGCTTAGAAGGGGGTGCAACCTACGAGCAGTACTTC. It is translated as CASSLEGGATYEQYF.

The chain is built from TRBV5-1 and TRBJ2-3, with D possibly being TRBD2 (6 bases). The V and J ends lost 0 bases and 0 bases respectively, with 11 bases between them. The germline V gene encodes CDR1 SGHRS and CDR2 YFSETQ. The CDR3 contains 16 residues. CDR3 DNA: TGCGCCAGCAGCTTGGCCACTAGCACTAGCACAGATACGCAGTATTTT. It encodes CASSLATSTSTDTQYF.

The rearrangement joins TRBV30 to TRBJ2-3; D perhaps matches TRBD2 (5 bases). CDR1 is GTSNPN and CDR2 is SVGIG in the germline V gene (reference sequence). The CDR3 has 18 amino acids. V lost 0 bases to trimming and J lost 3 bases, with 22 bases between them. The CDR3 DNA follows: TGTGCCTGGAGTGTAGGGAGAGGGCGGCTTCTTGGGACAGATACGCAGTATTTT. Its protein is CAWSVGRGRLLGTDTQYF.

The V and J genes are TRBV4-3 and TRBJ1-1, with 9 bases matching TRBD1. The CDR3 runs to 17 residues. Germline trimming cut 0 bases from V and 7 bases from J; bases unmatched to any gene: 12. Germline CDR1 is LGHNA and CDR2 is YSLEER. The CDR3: CASSQDTGQGRSHEAFF. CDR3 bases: TGCGCCAGCAGCCAAGATACGGGACAGGGTAGGTCCCATGAAGCTTTCTTT.

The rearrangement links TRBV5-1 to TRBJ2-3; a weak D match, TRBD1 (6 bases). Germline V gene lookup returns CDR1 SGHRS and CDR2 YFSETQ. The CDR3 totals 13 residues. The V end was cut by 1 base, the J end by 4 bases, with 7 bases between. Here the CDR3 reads CASSLQGSDTQYF. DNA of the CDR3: TGCGCCAGCAGCTTGCAGGGGTCAGATACGCAGTATTTT.

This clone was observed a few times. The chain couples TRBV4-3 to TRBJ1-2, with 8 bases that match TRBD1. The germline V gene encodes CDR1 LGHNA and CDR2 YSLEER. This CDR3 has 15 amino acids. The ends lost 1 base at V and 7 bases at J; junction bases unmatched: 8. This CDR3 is CASSQVDREMSGYTF. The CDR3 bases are TGCGCCAGCAGCCAAGTGGACAGGGAAATGTCTGGCTACACCTTC.

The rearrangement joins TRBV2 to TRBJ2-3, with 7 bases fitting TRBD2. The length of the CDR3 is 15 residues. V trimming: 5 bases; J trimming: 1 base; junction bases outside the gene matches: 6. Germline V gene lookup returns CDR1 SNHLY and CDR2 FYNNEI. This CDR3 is CASSLLASRTDTQYF. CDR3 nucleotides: TGTGCCAGCAGTTTACTAGCGTCTCGCACAGATACGCAGTATTTT.

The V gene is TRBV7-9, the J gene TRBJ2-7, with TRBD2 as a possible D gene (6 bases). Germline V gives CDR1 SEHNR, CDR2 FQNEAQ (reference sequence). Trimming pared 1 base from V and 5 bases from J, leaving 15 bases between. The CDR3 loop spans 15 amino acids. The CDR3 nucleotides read TGTGCCAGCAGCTTAGTTGGGGGGTATGCGGACGAGCAGTACTTC. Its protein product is CASSLVGGYADEQYF. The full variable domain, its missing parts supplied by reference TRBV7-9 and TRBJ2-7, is DTGVSQNPRHKITKRGQNVTFRCDPISEHNRLYWYRQTLGQGPEFLTYFQNEAQLEKSRLLSDRFSAERPKGSFSTLEIQRTEQGDSAMYLCASSLVGGYADEQYFGPGTRLTVT.

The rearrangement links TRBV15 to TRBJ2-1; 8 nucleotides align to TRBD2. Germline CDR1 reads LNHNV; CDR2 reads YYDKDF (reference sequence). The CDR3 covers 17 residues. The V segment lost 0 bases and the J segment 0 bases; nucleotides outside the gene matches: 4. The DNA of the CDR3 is TGTGCCACCAGCAGAGATCGGGGGGGTTCCTCCTACAATGAGCAGTTCTTC. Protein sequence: CATSRDRGGSSYNEQFF.

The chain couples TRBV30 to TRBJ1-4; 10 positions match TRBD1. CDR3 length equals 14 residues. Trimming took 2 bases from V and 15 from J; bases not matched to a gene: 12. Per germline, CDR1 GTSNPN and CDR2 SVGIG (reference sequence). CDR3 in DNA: TGTGCCTGGAGTCTCCCGGGACAGGGGAGGTTTGTGTTTTTT. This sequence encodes CAWSLPGQGRFVFF.

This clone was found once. The CDR3 DNA reads TGCGCCAGCAGCCAAGAGCGGGGGGGCACTGAAGCTTTCTTT. This translates into CASSQERGGTEAFF. The J gene is TRBJ1-1, the V gene TRBV4-3; tentatively, D is TRBD1 (5 bases). Trimming removed 0 bases at V and 4 bases at J, with 9 bases between. The CDR3 totals 14 residues. From germline, CDR1 is LGHNA and CDR2 YSLEER.

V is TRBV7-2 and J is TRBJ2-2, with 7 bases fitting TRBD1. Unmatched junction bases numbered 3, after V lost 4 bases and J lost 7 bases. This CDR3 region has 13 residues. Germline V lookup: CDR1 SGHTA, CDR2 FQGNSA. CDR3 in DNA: TGTGCCAGCAGCTCCCAGGGGGTCGGGGAGCTGTTTTTT. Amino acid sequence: CASSSQGVGELFF.

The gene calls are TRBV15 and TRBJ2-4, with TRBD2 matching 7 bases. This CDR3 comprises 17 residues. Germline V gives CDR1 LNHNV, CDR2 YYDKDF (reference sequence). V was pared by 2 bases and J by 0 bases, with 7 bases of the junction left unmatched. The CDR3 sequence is CATSRREGSLAKNIQYF. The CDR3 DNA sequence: TGTGCCACCAGCAGAAGGGAGGGATCTTTAGCCAAAAACATTCAGTACTTC.

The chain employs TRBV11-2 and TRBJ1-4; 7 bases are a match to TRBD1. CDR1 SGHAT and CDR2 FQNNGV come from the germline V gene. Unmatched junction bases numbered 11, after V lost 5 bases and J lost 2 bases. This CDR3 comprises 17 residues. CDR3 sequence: CASSTATGPRTNEKLFF. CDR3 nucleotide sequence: TGTGCCAGCAGCACGGCGACAGGGCCAAGGACTAATGAAAAACTGTTTTTT. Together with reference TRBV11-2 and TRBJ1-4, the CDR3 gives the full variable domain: EAGVAQSPRYKIIEKRQSVAFWCNPISGHATLYWYQQILGQGPKLLIQFQNNGVVDDSQLPKDRFSAERLKGVDSTLKIQPAKLEDSAVYLCASSTATGPRTNEKLFFGSGTQLSVL.

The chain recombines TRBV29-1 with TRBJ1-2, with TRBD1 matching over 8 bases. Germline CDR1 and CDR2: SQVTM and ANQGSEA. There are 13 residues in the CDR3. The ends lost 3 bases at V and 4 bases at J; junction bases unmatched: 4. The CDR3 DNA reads TGCAGCGTTGAGGACAGGGTATCCTATGGCTACACCTTC. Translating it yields CSVEDRVSYGYTF.

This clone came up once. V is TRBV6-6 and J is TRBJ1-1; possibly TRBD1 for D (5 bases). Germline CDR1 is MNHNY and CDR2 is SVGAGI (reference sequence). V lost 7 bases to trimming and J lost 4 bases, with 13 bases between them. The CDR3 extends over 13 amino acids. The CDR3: CASTPPQGTEAFF. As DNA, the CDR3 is TGTGCCAGCACCCCCCCCCAGGGCACTGAAGCTTTCTTT.

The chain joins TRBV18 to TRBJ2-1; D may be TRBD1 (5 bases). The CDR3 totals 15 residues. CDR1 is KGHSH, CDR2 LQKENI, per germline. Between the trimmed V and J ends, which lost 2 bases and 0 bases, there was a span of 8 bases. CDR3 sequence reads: CASSPARDSYNEQFF. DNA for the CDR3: TGTGCCAGCTCACCAGCCAGGGACTCCTACAATGAGCAGTTCTTC.

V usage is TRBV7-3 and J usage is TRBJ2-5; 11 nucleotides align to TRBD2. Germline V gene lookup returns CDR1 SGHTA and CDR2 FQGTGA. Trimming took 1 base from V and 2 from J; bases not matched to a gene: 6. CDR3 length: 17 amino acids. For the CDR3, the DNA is TGTGCCAGCAGCTTAAACCGGCCTAGCGGGGGGCAAGAGACCCAGTACTTC. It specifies CASSLNRPSGGQETQYF.

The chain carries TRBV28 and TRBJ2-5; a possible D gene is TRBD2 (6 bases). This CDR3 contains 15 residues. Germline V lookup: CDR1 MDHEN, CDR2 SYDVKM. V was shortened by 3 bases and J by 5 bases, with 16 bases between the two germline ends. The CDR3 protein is CASSFPEGPGETQYF. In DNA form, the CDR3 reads TGTGCCAGCAGTTTCCCGGAGGGGCCTGGGGAGACCCAGTACTTC. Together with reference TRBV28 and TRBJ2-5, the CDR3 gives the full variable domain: DVKVTQSSRYLVKRTGEKVFLECVQDMDHENMFWYRQDPGLGLRLIYFSYDVKMKEKGDIPEGYSVSREKKERFSLILESASTNQTSMYLCASSFPEGPGETQYFGPGTRLLVL.

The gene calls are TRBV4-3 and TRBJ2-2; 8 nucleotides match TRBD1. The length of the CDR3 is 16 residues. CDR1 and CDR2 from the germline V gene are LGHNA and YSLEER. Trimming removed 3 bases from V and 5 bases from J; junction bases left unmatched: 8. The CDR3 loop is CASSHSPGQATGELFF. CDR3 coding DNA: TGCGCCAGCAGCCATAGTCCGGGACAGGCAACCGGGGAGCTGTTTTTT.

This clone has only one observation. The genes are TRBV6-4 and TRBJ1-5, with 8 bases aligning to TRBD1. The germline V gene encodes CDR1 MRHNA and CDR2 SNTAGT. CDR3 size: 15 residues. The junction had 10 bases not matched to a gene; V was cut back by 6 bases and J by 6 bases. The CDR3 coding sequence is TGTGCCAGCAGGGGGGGCCAGGGGGCGTTTCAGCCCCAGCATTTT. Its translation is CASRGGQGAFQPQHF.